This T cell receptor (beta chain) derives from a study of CD8+ T cells in alopecia areata. Study-level results: In scalp samples, resident alphabeta T cells of normal skin are also sequenced. Lesional scalp displayed greater clonality than normal scalp, most notably in alopecia totalis/universalis.

Sorted out of PBMCs were CD4+ T cells and CD8+ T cells. In the case of this clone: What it binds is not known.

CDR3 length: 13 amino acids. The germline gives CDR1 LNHDA, CDR2 SQIVND (reference sequence). Trimming removed 6 bases at V and 0 bases at J, with 7 bases between. RNA was isolated and reverse transcribed to cDNA, the sequencing template. TCRdb's table, derived via immunoSEQ multiplex PCR, lists solely in-frame clones and lacks some. This sample has some 170,000 clones, with about 60% found just once. The genes are TRBV19 and TRBJ2-3, with D perhaps TRBD2 (5 bases). The TCR was taken from a human donor with alopecia areata. This specimen consisted of CD4+ T cells sorted from blood, obtained at week 0. The CDR3 sequence is CASSGESTDTQYF. The CDR3 nucleotides are TGTGCCAGTAGCGGGGAAAGCACAGATACGCAGTATTTT.